Listed below are T cell receptor beta chains from one sample, sequenced in a study of cytomegalovirus exposure and HLA in healthy donors. Generated by immunoSEQ multiplex PCR, the TCRdb table keeps only in-frame clones and is missing some. The repertoire has 50,000 to 75,000 clones, about 81% of them found once; the top ten carry roughly 7%. Material for sequencing was PBMCs. Receptor source: a man aged 25 to 40 in good health and CMV-seropositive. CDR3s include the opening cysteine and the closing phenylalanine or tryptophan. The D gene is left open where the match is weak. Clone size appears in some rows only: once, few, many, or a class for an expanded clone.

size,D,J,V,DNA,CDR3
.,.,TRBJ1-1,TRBV19,TGTGCCAGTGGCCCAGGGGACACTGAAGCTTTCTTT,CASGPGDTEAFF
.,TRBD2,TRBJ2-1,TRBV7-9,TGTGCCAGCAGCTTAAGGGCCGGGACTAGCGTTATCCATGAGCAGTTCTTC,CASSLRAGTSVIHEQFF
.,TRBD2,TRBJ2-5,TRBV27,TGTGCCAGCGGAAGGACTAGATCTATGGCCCAGTACTTC,CASGRTRSMAQYF
.,.,TRBJ1-5,TRBV28,TGTGCCAGCAGTTTACCGGGGGAGTTGCAGCCCCAGCATTTT,CASSLPGELQPQHF
few,TRBD1,TRBJ1-1,TRBV5-1,TGCGCCAGCAGCTTGAAGCGGGACAGGGGCACTGAAGCTTTCTTT,CASSLKRDRGTEAFF
.,.,TRBJ1-5,TRBV28,TGTGCCAGCAGTTTTTCTGGACAAGGGTTAAATCAGCCCCAGCATTTT,CASSFSGQGLNQPQHF
.,TRBD1,TRBJ2-2,TRBV27,TGTGCCAGCAGTCTAAGACAGGGGAGGACCGGGGAGCTGTTTTTT,CASSLRQGRTGELFF
.,.,TRBJ2-7,TRBV28,TGTGCCAGCACCAGAAGCGGGCCCCCCTACGAGCAGTACTTC,CASTRSGPPYEQYF
once,.,TRBJ2-3,TRBV4-3,TGCGCCAGCAGCCAAGAGCGGCACGCCACAGATACGCAGTATTTT,CASSQERHATDTQYF
.,.,TRBJ1-3,TRBV7-2,TGTGCCAGCAGCCTCGGGTATGGAAGAAACACCATATATTTT,CASSLGYGRNTIYF
few,.,TRBJ1-1,TRBV29-1,TGCAGCGTGCGGGTGAACACTGAAGCTTTCTTT,CSVRVNTEAFF
.,TRBD1,TRBJ1-5,TRBV6-5,TGTGCCAGCAGTCCCGACAGGGACCAGCCCCAGCATTTT,CASSPDRDQPQHF
.,.,TRBJ1-2,TRBV19,TGTGCCAGTACCGACACCTTTGGAGGCTACACCTTC,CASTDTFGGYTF
.,TRBD2,TRBJ2-3,TRBV6-4,TGTGCCAGCAGTACAACTAGCGGAGGAGGGTCAGATACGCAGTATTTT,CASSTTSGGGSDTQYF
.,.,TRBJ1-2,TRBV25-1,TGTGCCAGCAGTGAATATCAGGGGCGGAATGGCTACACCTTC,CASSEYQGRNGYTF
few,TRBD1,TRBJ1-1,TRBV5-1,TGCGCCAGCAGCTTCTTCAGGGGGGCAGGGGTGGACACTGAAGCTTTCTTT,CASSFFRGAGVDTEAFF
.,.,TRBJ2-3,TRBV7-6,TGTGCCAGCAGCTTAGCTGAGATTGGCACAGATACGCAGTATTTT,CASSLAEIGTDTQYF
.,TRBD1,TRBJ2-1,TRBV6-4,TGTGCCAGCAGTGAAGTGACAGGGGGTCACAATGAGCAGTTCTTC,CASSEVTGGHNEQFF
.,TRBD1,TRBJ1-1,TRBV7-3,TGTGCCAGCAGCTTAATAACAGGGGCTGAAGCTTTCTTT,CASSLITGAEAFF
.,TRBD1,TRBJ1-1,TRBV18,TGTGCCAGCTCACCGGCAGGGGGAAACACTGAAGCTTTCTTT,CASSPAGGNTEAFF
.,.,TRBJ2-7,TRBV7-2,TGTGCCAGCAGCCCTTCCTACGAGCAGTACTTC,CASSPSYEQYF
.,TRBD1,TRBJ1-6,TRBV5-4,TGTGCCAGCAGCCTGGGACAGGGGGCCGGCGGGTATTCACCCCTCCACTTT,CASSLGQGAGGYSPLHF
.,TRBD1,TRBJ1-4,TRBV28,TGTGCCAGCAGTCGCACAGGGGCATATGAAAAACTGTTTTTT,CASSRTGAYEKLFF